Listed below are T cell receptor beta chains from one sample, sequenced in a study of identical twins. TCRdb reprocessed the 5' RACE reads with MiXCR, giving one entry per CDR3 protein. The table lists 510,000 or so distinct CDR3 sequences, around 15% of them singletons, with roughly 0.42% in the top ten. The data also belong to a second study, concerning yellow fever vaccine responses in identical twins.

The sample taken for sequencing was CD4+ T cells sorted from blood. These receptor sequences come from a young woman in good health. The CDR3 runs from the conserved cysteine through the conserved F or W. The order of the fields is V gene, D gene, J gene, clone size, CDR3 protein, CDR3 DNA. A D gene is named only where the DNA matches it firmly. Size is omitted from some rows. Given values are once, few, many or a class for expanded clones.

v_gene: TRBV19; d_gene: -; j_gene: TRBJ2-7; abundance: -; CDR3aa: CASRPSREGNTGQYF; CDR3nt: TGTGCCAGTAGACCTAGCAGAGAGGGCAACACCGGGCAGTACTTC
v_gene: TRBV7-8; d_gene: TRBD1; j_gene: TRBJ1-1; abundance: -; CDR3aa: CASSRSRQGPNTEAFF; CDR3nt: TGTGCCAGCAGCCGAAGCCGACAGGGACCGAACACTGAAGCTTTCTTT
v_gene: TRBV12-3/TRBV12-4; d_gene: -; j_gene: TRBJ2-1; abundance: many; CDR3aa: CASSLTREQFF; CDR3nt: TGTGCCAGCAGTTTAACCCGTGAGCAGTTCTTC
v_gene: TRBV24-1; d_gene: TRBD1; j_gene: TRBJ1-2; abundance: -; CDR3aa: CATSHRGTTYGYTF; CDR3nt: TGTGCCACCAGCCACAGGGGGACAACCTATGGCTACACCTTC
v_gene: TRBV5-1; d_gene: -; j_gene: TRBJ2-2; abundance: many; CDR3aa: CASSSGTGSTGELFF; CDR3nt: TGCGCCAGCAGCTCCGGGACGGGGAGCACCGGGGAGCTGTTTTTT
v_gene: TRBV2; d_gene: TRBD2; j_gene: TRBJ2-1; abundance: -; CDR3aa: CASSATSGGAHEQFF; CDR3nt: TGTGCCAGCAGCGCGACTAGCGGGGGGGCCCATGAGCAGTTCTTC
v_gene: TRBV24-1; d_gene: -; j_gene: TRBJ2-6; abundance: few; CDR3aa: CATWGAGANVLTF; CDR3nt: TGTGCCACCTGGGGCGCTGGGGCCAACGTCCTGACTTTC
v_gene: TRBV12-3/TRBV12-4; d_gene: -; j_gene: TRBJ1-2; abundance: many; CDR3aa: CASSPTGQPNYGYTF; CDR3nt: TGTGCCAGCAGTCCTACCGGACAGCCAAACTATGGCTACACCTTC
v_gene: TRBV12-3/TRBV12-4; d_gene: -; j_gene: TRBJ2-7; abundance: -; CDR3aa: CASSLISGIRGYEQYF; CDR3nt: TGTGCCAGCAGTTTAATAAGCGGCATAAGGGGTTACGAGCAGTACTTC
v_gene: TRBV29-1; d_gene: TRBD2; j_gene: TRBJ2-5; abundance: -; CDR3aa: CSVEGGGLAHKETQYF; CDR3nt: TGCAGCGTTGAAGGTGGGGGACTAGCGCACAAAGAGACCCAGTACTTC
v_gene: TRBV5-1; d_gene: TRBD2; j_gene: TRBJ2-6; abundance: few; CDR3aa: CASSLIGLAALSGANVLTF; CDR3nt: TGCGCCAGCAGCTTGATCGGACTAGCGGCCCTTTCTGGGGCCAACGTCCTGACTTTC
v_gene: TRBV6-1; d_gene: TRBD2; j_gene: TRBJ2-1; abundance: few; CDR3aa: CASSAAGVGNNEQFF; CDR3nt: TGTGCCAGCAGTGCGGCGGGAGTTGGTAACAATGAGCAGTTCTTC
v_gene: TRBV3-1; d_gene: -; j_gene: TRBJ2-3; abundance: few; CDR3aa: CASSQPADSTDTQYF; CDR3nt: TGTGCCAGCAGCCAGCCCGCGGACAGCACAGATACGCAGTATTTT
v_gene: TRBV5-1; d_gene: TRBD2; j_gene: TRBJ2-1; abundance: -; CDR3aa: CASSPGLAGGRGVNEQFF; CDR3nt: TGCGCCAGCAGCCCGGGACTAGCGGGGGGGCGTGGGGTCAATGAGCAGTTCTTC
v_gene: TRBV20-1; d_gene: TRBD2; j_gene: TRBJ2-3; abundance: few; CDR3aa: CSASGGAGDTQYF; CDR3nt: TGCAGTGCTAGCGGGGGGGCGGGTGATACGCAGTATTTT
v_gene: TRBV11-2; d_gene: -; j_gene: TRBJ2-1; abundance: -; CDR3aa: CASSLVGVIYNEQFF; CDR3nt: TGTGCCAGCAGCTTAGTTGGGGTTATCTACAATGAGCAGTTCTTC
v_gene: TRBV24-1; d_gene: TRBD2; j_gene: TRBJ2-1; abundance: few; CDR3aa: CATSDKGLAGGRGSYNEQFF; CDR3nt: TGTGCCACCAGTGACAAAGGACTAGCGGGAGGGCGGGGCTCCTACAATGAGCAGTTCTTC
v_gene: TRBV6-2/TRBV6-3; d_gene: -; j_gene: TRBJ2-5; abundance: few; CDR3aa: CASSYSRWAQETQYF; CDR3nt: TGTGCCAGCAGTTACTCGAGATGGGCCCAAGAGACCCAGTACTTC
v_gene: TRBV12-3/TRBV12-4; d_gene: TRBD2; j_gene: TRBJ2-5; abundance: few; CDR3aa: CASSLSTALAGGRETQYF; CDR3nt: TGTGCCAGCAGTCTTAGTACCGCACTAGCGGGGGGCCGAGAGACCCAGTACTTC
v_gene: TRBV10-3; d_gene: -; j_gene: TRBJ1-2; abundance: few; CDR3aa: CAISEGAATRYGYTF; CDR3nt: TGTGCCATCAGTGAGGGCGCGGCCACGCGCTATGGCTACACCTTC
v_gene: TRBV12-3/TRBV12-4; d_gene: -; j_gene: TRBJ1-1; abundance: -; CDR3aa: CASVGGLVGFTEAFF; CDR3nt: TGTGCCAGCGTCGGGGGCCTCGTGGGGTTCACTGAAGCTTTCTTT
v_gene: TRBV5-6; d_gene: -; j_gene: TRBJ2-3; abundance: few; CDR3aa: CASSLGGRADFTDTQYF; CDR3nt: TGTGCCAGCAGCTTGGGAGGTCGAGCGGACTTCACAGATACGCAGTATTTT
v_gene: TRBV13; d_gene: -; j_gene: TRBJ2-5; abundance: few; CDR3aa: CASSRDGQETQYF; CDR3nt: TGTGCCAGCAGTAGGGACGGCCAAGAGACCCAGTACTTC
v_gene: TRBV4-2; d_gene: -; j_gene: TRBJ2-3; abundance: few; CDR3aa: CASSQDLVKATDTQYF; CDR3nt: TGTGCCAGCAGCCAAGATTTAGTAAAGGCAACGGATACGCAGTATTTT
v_gene: TRBV29-1; d_gene: -; j_gene: TRBJ2-1; abundance: few; CDR3aa: CSVGEGGYEQFF; CDR3nt: TGCAGCGTTGGGGAGGGGGGTTATGAGCAGTTCTTC
v_gene: TRBV12-5; d_gene: TRBD2; j_gene: TRBJ2-3; abundance: -; CDR3aa: CASGLVVSGSDTQYF; CDR3nt: TGTGCTAGTGGTTTGGTCGTTAGCGGGAGTGATACGCAGTATTTT
v_gene: TRBV7-7; d_gene: -; j_gene: TRBJ2-2; abundance: -; CDR3aa: CASSLGTSTGELFF; CDR3nt: TGTGCCAGCAGCTTGGGGACGTCCACCGGGGAGCTGTTTTTT
v_gene: TRBV9; d_gene: -; j_gene: TRBJ2-2; abundance: few; CDR3aa: CASSVGVGPNTGELFF; CDR3nt: TGTGCCAGCAGCGTAGGGGTAGGACCGAACACCGGGGAGCTGTTTTTT
v_gene: TRBV3-1; d_gene: -; j_gene: TRBJ2-3; abundance: once; CDR3aa: CASSQEVASDTQYF; CDR3nt: TGTGCCAGCAGCCAAGAGGTGGCATCGGATACGCAGTATTTT
v_gene: TRBV12-3/TRBV12-4; d_gene: -; j_gene: TRBJ1-1; abundance: many; CDR3aa: CASSLFEREAFF; CDR3nt: TGTGCCAGCAGTTTGTTCGAGAGAGAAGCTTTCTTT
v_gene: TRBV27; d_gene: -; j_gene: TRBJ2-3; abundance: -; CDR3aa: CASSSIYTDTQYF; CDR3nt: TGTGCCAGCAGTTCCATTTACACAGATACGCAGTATTTT
v_gene: TRBV29-1; d_gene: -; j_gene: TRBJ2-2; abundance: few; CDR3aa: CSAENTGELFF; CDR3nt: TGCAGCGCCGAGAACACCGGGGAGCTGTTTTTT
v_gene: TRBV28; d_gene: TRBD1; j_gene: TRBJ2-6; abundance: -; CDR3aa: CASSFDRGTGGANVLTF; CDR3nt: TGTGCCAGCAGTTTCGACAGGGGTACGGGTGGGGCCAACGTCCTGACTTTC
v_gene: TRBV11-3; d_gene: TRBD2; j_gene: TRBJ2-7; abundance: -; CDR3aa: CASSLSLAGAAFYEQYF; CDR3nt: TGTGCCAGCAGCTTATCACTAGCGGGAGCCGCCTTCTACGAGCAGTACTTC
v_gene: TRBV6-1; d_gene: TRBD1; j_gene: TRBJ1-1; abundance: -; CDR3aa: CASRVGQGNTEAFF; CDR3nt: TGTGCCAGCAGAGTTGGACAGGGGAACACTGAAGCTTTCTTT
v_gene: TRBV7-9; d_gene: -; j_gene: TRBJ2-7; abundance: -; CDR3aa: CASSPVGGSIEQYF; CDR3nt: TGTGCCAGCAGCCCGGTCGGAGGGTCGATCGAGCAGTACTTC
v_gene: TRBV5-1; d_gene: -; j_gene: TRBJ1-6; abundance: few; CDR3aa: CASSVATGYDSPLHF; CDR3nt: TGCGCCAGCAGCGTTGCCACAGGGTACGATTCACCCCTCCACTTT
v_gene: TRBV2; d_gene: -; j_gene: TRBJ2-2; abundance: few; CDR3aa: CASSGSNTGELFF; CDR3nt: TGTGCCAGCAGTGGTTCTAACACCGGGGAGCTGTTTTTT
v_gene: TRBV15; d_gene: TRBD1; j_gene: TRBJ2-4; abundance: -; CDR3aa: CATSRLITGAGENIQYF; CDR3nt: TGTGCCACCAGCAGACTTATTACAGGGGCTGGGGAAAACATTCAGTACTTC
v_gene: TRBV20-1; d_gene: -; j_gene: TRBJ2-1; abundance: once; CDR3aa: CSARPWGWAYNEQLF; CDR3nt: TGCAGTGCTAGACCCTGGGGCTGGGCCTACAATGAGCAGTTATTC
v_gene: TRBV7-3; d_gene: -; j_gene: TRBJ2-7; abundance: few; CDR3aa: CASSFLAGSYEQYF; CDR3nt: TGTGCCAGCAGCTTTCTCGCAGGCTCCTACGAGCAGTACTTC
v_gene: TRBV10-2; d_gene: TRBD2; j_gene: TRBJ2-7; abundance: few; CDR3aa: CASSEHYLSGRAYEQYF; CDR3nt: TGCGCCAGCAGTGAGCATTACCTTAGCGGGAGAGCCTACGAGCAGTACTTC
v_gene: TRBV29-1; d_gene: -; j_gene: TRBJ2-1; abundance: few; CDR3aa: CSVRVENNEQFF; CDR3nt: TGCAGCGTTAGGGTTGAAAACAATGAGCAGTTCTTC
v_gene: TRBV12-3/TRBV12-4; d_gene: TRBD1; j_gene: TRBJ1-1; abundance: few; CDR3aa: CASSGGRGLGAFF; CDR3nt: TGTGCCAGCAGTGGCGGCAGGGGGCTAGGAGCTTTCTTT
v_gene: TRBV28; d_gene: TRBD2; j_gene: TRBJ2-3; abundance: few; CDR3aa: CASKAPGLAVSDTQYF; CDR3nt: TGTGCCAGCAAAGCTCCGGGACTAGCAGTTTCCGATACGCAGTATTTT
v_gene: TRBV11-1; d_gene: TRBD2; j_gene: TRBJ2-1; abundance: few; CDR3aa: CASSLTGTSGSSYNEQFF; CDR3nt: TGTGCCAGCAGCTTAACCGGGACTAGCGGGAGCTCCTACAATGAGCAGTTCTTC
v_gene: TRBV4-1; d_gene: TRBD2; j_gene: TRBJ2-1; abundance: few; CDR3aa: CASSQKAGVHNEQFF; CDR3nt: TGCGCCAGCAGCCAGAAGGCGGGAGTACACAATGAGCAGTTCTTC
v_gene: TRBV12-3/TRBV12-4; d_gene: TRBD2; j_gene: TRBJ2-7; abundance: few; CDR3aa: CASSLRLTSGRPLSYEQYF; CDR3nt: TGTGCCAGCAGTTTGCGGCTGACTAGCGGGAGGCCTCTCTCCTACGAGCAGTACTTC
v_gene: TRBV12-3/TRBV12-4; d_gene: -; j_gene: TRBJ2-5; abundance: few; CDR3aa: CASGRVEGWTQYF; CDR3nt: TGTGCCAGCGGTCGGGTTGAAGGCTGGACCCAGTACTTC
v_gene: TRBV3-1; d_gene: TRBD2; j_gene: TRBJ2-1; abundance: many; CDR3aa: CASTGLAGNNEQFF; CDR3nt: TGTGCCAGCACCGGACTAGCGGGGAACAATGAGCAGTTCTTC
v_gene: TRBV7-8; d_gene: -; j_gene: TRBJ2-1; abundance: few; CDR3aa: CASSFLTSFFGDEQFF; CDR3nt: TGTGCCAGCAGCTTTCTTACTAGTTTCTTTGGCGATGAGCAGTTCTTC
v_gene: TRBV10-3; d_gene: -; j_gene: TRBJ2-5; abundance: -; CDR3aa: CAISGVLETQYF; CDR3nt: TGTGCCATCAGTGGGGTGTTGGAGACCCAGTACTTC
v_gene: TRBV29-1; d_gene: TRBD2; j_gene: TRBJ2-3; abundance: few; CDR3aa: CSVEGSSGPTDTQYF; CDR3nt: TGCAGCGTTGAAGGTTCTAGCGGACCCACAGATACGCAGTATTTT
v_gene: TRBV2; d_gene: -; j_gene: TRBJ2-7; abundance: -; CDR3aa: CASSENGLEQYF; CDR3nt: TGTGCCAGCAGTGAGAACGGGCTCGAGCAGTACTTC
v_gene: TRBV5-1; d_gene: TRBD2; j_gene: TRBJ2-7; abundance: few; CDR3aa: CASSTSGSYEQYF; CDR3nt: TGCGCCAGCAGCACTAGCGGGAGCTACGAGCAGTACTTC